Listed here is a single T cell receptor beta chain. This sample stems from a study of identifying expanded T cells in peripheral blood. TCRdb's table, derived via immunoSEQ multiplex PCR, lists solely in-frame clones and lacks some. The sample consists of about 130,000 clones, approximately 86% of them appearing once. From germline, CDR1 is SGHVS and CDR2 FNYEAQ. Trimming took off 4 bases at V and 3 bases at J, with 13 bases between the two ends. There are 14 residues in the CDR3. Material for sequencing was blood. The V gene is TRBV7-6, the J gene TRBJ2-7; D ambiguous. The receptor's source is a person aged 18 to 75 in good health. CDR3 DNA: TGTGCCAGCAGCTCAAAGGGTCTTCACTACGAGCAGTACTTC. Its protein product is CASSSKGLHYEQYF.